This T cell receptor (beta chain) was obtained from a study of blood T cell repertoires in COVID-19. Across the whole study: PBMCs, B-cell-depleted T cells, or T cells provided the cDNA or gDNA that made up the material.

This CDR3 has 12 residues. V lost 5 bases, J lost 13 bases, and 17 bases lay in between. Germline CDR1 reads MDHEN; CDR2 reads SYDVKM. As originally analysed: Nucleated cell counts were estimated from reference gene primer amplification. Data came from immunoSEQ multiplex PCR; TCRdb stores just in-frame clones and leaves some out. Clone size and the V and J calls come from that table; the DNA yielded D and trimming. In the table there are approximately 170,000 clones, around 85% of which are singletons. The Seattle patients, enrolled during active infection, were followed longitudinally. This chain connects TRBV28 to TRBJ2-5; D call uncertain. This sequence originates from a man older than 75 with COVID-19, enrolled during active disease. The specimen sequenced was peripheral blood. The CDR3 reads CASSTLNNQPYF. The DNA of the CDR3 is TGTGCCAGCAGTACCCTCAACAACCAACCGTACTTC. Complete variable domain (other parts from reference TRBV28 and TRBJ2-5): DVKVTQSSRYLVKRTGEKVFLECVQDMDHENMFWYRQDPGLGLRLIYFSYDVKMKEKGDIPEGYSVSREKKERFSLILESASTNQTSMYLCASSTLNNQPYFGPGTRLLVL.